The rows below give T cell receptor beta chains drawn from one sample of a study of identical twins. TCRdb recomputed calls from the 5' RACE reads with MiXCR, one row per CDR3 protein. Among around 690,000 distinct CDR3 sequences listed, 20% to 25% were seen once. These data are also associated with another study on T cells expressing NK-cell markers.

The sequencing sample was made of PBMCs. All receptors come from a woman in her late teens or twenties in good health. Both conserved end residues are part of each CDR3. Fields, in order: D gene, J gene, V gene, clone size, CDR3 DNA, CDR3 protein. D genes are given only for firm matches. Clone size is not always given. Where it is, it says once, few, many or a class for expanded clones.

NA TRBJ1-6 TRBV11-2 few TGTGCCAGCAGCTTAGATGGGTATAATTCACCCCTCCACTTT CASSLDGYNSPLHF
NA TRBJ1-4 TRBV10-3 few TGTGCCATCAGTGAGTTTGCCGGGCCGGGTAATGAAAAACTGTTTTTT CAISEFAGPGNEKLFF
TRBD2 TRBJ2-1 TRBV5-1 many TGTGCCAGCAGTTCCCTAGCGGGAGGGGGAAATGAGCAGTTCTTC CASSSLAGGGNEQFF
NA TRBJ2-7 TRBV2 NA TGTGCCAGCATGGGGACAATCATCCACGAGCAGTACTTC CASMGTIIHEQYF
TRBD1 TRBJ2-1 TRBV2 NA TGTGCCAGCGGACAGGGTGGCTCCTACAATGAGCAGTTCTTC CASGQGGSYNEQFF
NA TRBJ2-7 TRBV5-1 NA TGCGCCAGCAGCACCCGGGCGGACCCCTACGAGCAGTACTTC CASSTRADPYEQYF
TRBD2 TRBJ2-2 TRBV6-5 NA TGTGCCAGCAGTTCCCTGGGACTACTACTAGAGGGCGGGGAGCTGTTTTTT CASSSLGLLLEGGELFF
NA TRBJ2-7 TRBV12-3/TRBV12-4 NA TGTGCCGCATCAATAGGCTACGAGCAGTACTTC CAASIGYEQYF
NA TRBJ2-5 TRBV6-6 many TGTGCCAGCAGTTACTCGAAGGTGGATCCGTACTTC CASSYSKVDPYF
NA TRBJ2-1 TRBV5-6 few TGTGCCAGCAGAAGGGGAGTATACTACAATGAGCAGTTCTTC CASRRGVYYNEQFF
NA TRBJ2-2 TRBV5-1 many TGCGCCAGCAGCCCGCAGGGGTCCGGGGAGCTGTTTTTT CASSPQGSGELFF
NA TRBJ1-1 TRBV12-3/TRBV12-4 many TGTGCCAGCATCTCTAGAGGCATTATGAACACTGAAGCTTTCTTT CASISRGIMNTEAFF
TRBD1 TRBJ1-6 TRBV10-3 few TGTGCCATCAGTGAGTCGACAGGGGCCCTTAATTCACCCCTCCACTTT CAISESTGALNSPLHF
TRBD2 TRBJ2-1 TRBV6-5 many TGTGCCAGCAGTTACCCGGGACTAGCTAAGAATGAGCAGTTCTTC CASSYPGLAKNEQFF
NA TRBJ1-2 TRBV7-7 NA TGTGCCAGCAGCCCCCTTACAGGGATGCATGGCTACACCTTC CASSPLTGMHGYTF
TRBD2 TRBJ2-1 TRBV5-6 NA TGTGCCAGCAGCTTCGGACTAGCGGGACCCCAGGAGCAGTTCTTC CASSFGLAGPQEQFF
NA TRBJ2-5 TRBV29-1 NA TGCAGCGTTGAGGAGAGTCCCGAGACCCAGTACTTC CSVEESPETQYF
NA TRBJ2-3 TRBV5-5 few TGTGCCAGCGCCGACGGGGTCGGGGTCCGAACAGATACGCAGTATTTT CASADGVGVRTDTQYF
NA TRBJ2-3 TRBV20-1 few TGCAGTGCTAGAGAGAGGGTCCTCACAGATACGCAGTATTTT CSARERVLTDTQYF
NA TRBJ2-3 TRBV25-1 few TGTGCCAGCGGGGGACAAGGTCGAGCGTGGCAGTATTTT CASGGQGRAWQYF
TRBD1 TRBJ1-1 TRBV5-1 few TGCGCCAGCAGGGGACAGGGGCTGACTAACACTGAAGCTTTCTTT CASRGQGLTNTEAFF
NA TRBJ1-2 TRBV7-9 few TGTGCCAGCAGCTTAAGCACTCGGAGAGTGTATGGCTACACCTTC CASSLSTRRVYGYTF
NA TRBJ2-7 TRBV2 once TGTGCCAGCAGTGAATCCACCTACCCCCAGGGGAGCTGGTACGAGCAGTACTTC CASSESTYPQGSWYEQYF
TRBD1 TRBJ1-2 TRBV5-5 many TGTGCCAGCGGACAGGGGACGCCGAGGGTAGTCGGCTACACCTTC CASGQGTPRVVGYTF
NA TRBJ2-7 TRBV7-2 few TGTGCCAGCAGCTTCAGCCCGGGAGACAACTACGAGCAGTACTTC CASSFSPGDNYEQYF
NA TRBJ2-1 TRBV20-1 few TGCAGTGCTCACCGGCGGGCTACAATGAAGCAGTTCTTC CSAHRRATMKQFF
TRBD2 TRBJ2-1 TRBV10-3 NA TGTGCCATCAAAGGTAGCGGGTCCTACAATGAGCAGTTCTTC CAIKGSGSYNEQFF
TRBD1 TRBJ2-7 TRBV2 NA TGTGCCAGCAGCCTCCAGAGATTTTCGGACAGGGCTGACTTC CASSLQRFSDRADF
TRBD2 TRBJ2-3 TRBV7-9 once TGTGCCAGCAGCCTTACCGGGACTAGGCCTAGCACAGATACGCAGTATTTT CASSLTGTRPSTDTQYF
TRBD2 TRBJ2-1 TRBV7-8 few TGTGCCAGCAGCTTAGACAGCGGGGGGGCCGATGAGCAGTTCTTC CASSLDSGGADEQFF
NA TRBJ2-1 TRBV30 many TGTGCCTGGAGCCTTCAGGCAGGCAATGAGCAGTTCTTC CAWSLQAGNEQFF
NA TRBJ2-1 TRBV11-3 NA TGTGCCAGCAGCTTAGTGGGTGGGGGGGCGCAGCAGTTCTTC CASSLVGGGAQQFF
NA TRBJ2-3 TRBV6-2/TRBV6-3 NA TGTGCCAGCAGTTACGGGTTGGGCAGATTCACAGATACGCAGTATTTT CASSYGLGRFTDTQYF
TRBD1 TRBJ1-2 TRBV4-2 few TGTGCCAGCAGCCAATGGGACAGGGGACACTATGGCTACACCTTC CASSQWDRGHYGYTF
NA TRBJ2-2 TRBV7-7 NA TGTGCTAGCAGCTTCAGGGGAGGGGGCACCGGGGAGCTGTTTTTT CASSFRGGGTGELFF
NA TRBJ2-7 TRBV6-5 NA TGTGCCAGCAGTTACTCGAGGTGGAACCCCTCCAACGAGCAGTACTTC CASSYSRWNPSNEQYF
NA TRBJ2-6 TRBV9 NA TGTGCCAGCAGCGTGCATCGGGAATCCTCTGGGGCCAACGTCCTGACTTTC CASSVHRESSGANVLTF
TRBD1 TRBJ1-1 TRBV12-3/TRBV12-4 few TGTGCCAGCACGGGTGAAACAGGGGGCACTGAAGCTTTCTTT CASTGETGGTEAFF
TRBD1 TRBJ1-2 TRBV7-8 NA TGTGCCAGCAGCTTAGGAAGGACAGGGCCGGGCTACACCTTC CASSLGRTGPGYTF
NA TRBJ2-2 TRBV19 few TGTGCCAGTACCCAAGATTTTATTGGGAACACCGGGGAGCTGTTTTTT CASTQDFIGNTGELFF